The 6 T cell receptor beta chains reported below all come from one sample, sequenced in a study of multiple sclerosis patients with progressive multifocal leukoencephalopathy. Repertoires were generated with immunoSEQ multiplex PCR, while TCRdb's copy carries only in-frame clones and drops some. The table lists about 30,000 clones, 80% to 95% of them singletons. The time point here: before natalizumab initiation. Material for sequencing was PBMCs. These receptors were collected from a young man with multiple sclerosis.

This chain joins TRBV4-3 and TRBJ2-5; 7 bases are shared with TRBD2. Germline V gene data show CDR1 as LGHNA and CDR2 as YSLEER. With V trimmed by 4 bases and J by 1 base, 0 bases remained unmatched. The CDR3 consists of 13 residues. The CDR3 region is CASSRGGQETQYF. In DNA, the CDR3 is TGCGCCAGCAGCCGGGGGGGCCAAGAGACCCAGTACTTC.

The chain has TRBV11-2 and TRBJ1-4; D ambiguous. Trimming shortened V by 3 bases and J by 4 bases, and 6 bases separated the two germline ends. The CDR3 length is 13 residues. Germline V lookup: CDR1 SGHAT, CDR2 FQNNGV. Here the CDR3 reads CASSFGDNEKLFF. The CDR3 nucleotides read TGTGCCAGCAGCTTTGGGGATAATGAAAAACTGTTTTTT.

The rearrangement links TRBV10-2 to TRBJ2-2; D unresolved. This CDR3 is 13 amino acids long. CDR1 and CDR2 (germline): WSHSY, SAAADI. V was trimmed by 8 bases and J by 3 bases, leaving 10 bases between them. The CDR3 protein is CASHPTYTGELFF. In DNA, the CDR3 is TGCGCCAGCCACCCTACTTACACCGGGGAGCTGTTTTTT.

In DNA form, the CDR3 reads TGCGCCAGCGGGATCGGCGGGATGGGGACAGATACGCAGTATTTT. Its protein is CASGIGGMGTDTQYF. The chain recombines TRBV5-1 with TRBJ2-3, with D maybe TRBD2 (6 bases). The germline V gene encodes CDR1 SGHRS and CDR2 YFSETQ. The CDR3 is 15 residues long. Trimming cost V 7 bases and J 3 bases, with 18 bases left between them.

This clone has just a few counts. The chain employs TRBV7-8 and TRBJ1-1; D gene unclear. This CDR3 region has 16 residues. Germline CDR1 is SGHVS and CDR2 is FQNEAQ. V lost 5 bases and J lost 4, with 20 bases in between. The CDR3 DNA reads as TGTGCCAGCAGCCAATACCGAGGCGGCAGTGGCACTGAAGCTTTCTTT. Its translation is CASSQYRGGSGTEAFF.

This chain connects TRBV7-9 to TRBJ1-2, with no clear D. This CDR3 spans 13 amino acids. Germline assignment: CDR1 SEHNR and CDR2 FQNEAQ (reference sequence). V was clipped by 4 bases and J by 0 bases, with 6 bases between them. CDR3: CASSSGSNYGYTF. CDR3 in DNA: TGTGCCAGCAGCTCAGGATCTAACTATGGCTACACCTTC.